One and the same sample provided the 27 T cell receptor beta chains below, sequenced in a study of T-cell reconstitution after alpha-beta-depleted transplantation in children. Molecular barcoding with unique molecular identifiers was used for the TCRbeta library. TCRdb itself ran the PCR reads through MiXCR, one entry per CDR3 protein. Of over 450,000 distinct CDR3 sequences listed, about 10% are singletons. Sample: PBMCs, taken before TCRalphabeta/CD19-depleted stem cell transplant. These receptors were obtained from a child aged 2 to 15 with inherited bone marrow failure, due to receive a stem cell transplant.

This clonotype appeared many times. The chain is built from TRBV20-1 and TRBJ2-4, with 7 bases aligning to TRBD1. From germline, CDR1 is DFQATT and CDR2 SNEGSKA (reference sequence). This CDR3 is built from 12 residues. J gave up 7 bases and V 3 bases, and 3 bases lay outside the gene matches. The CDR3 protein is CSAREGGNIQYF. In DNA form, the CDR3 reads TGCAGTGCTAGGGAAGGGGGCAACATTCAGTACTTC.

The CDR3 reads CASSPVAKNIQYF. In DNA, the CDR3 is TGTGCCAGCTCACCCGTAGCCAAAAACATTCAGTACTTC. The rearrangement uses TRBV18 and TRBJ2-4; D ambiguous. Trimming left V 3 bases short and J 0 bases short, with 3 bases between. CDR3 length: 13 residues. Per the germline V gene, CDR1 is KGHSH and CDR2 is LQKENI. The full variable domain, its missing parts supplied by reference TRBV18 and TRBJ2-4, is NAGVMQNPRHLVRRRGQEARLRCSPMKGHSHVYWYRQLPEEGLKFMVYLQKENIIDESGMPKERFSAEFPKEGPSILRIQQVVRGDSAAYFCASSPVAKNIQYFGAGTRLSVL.

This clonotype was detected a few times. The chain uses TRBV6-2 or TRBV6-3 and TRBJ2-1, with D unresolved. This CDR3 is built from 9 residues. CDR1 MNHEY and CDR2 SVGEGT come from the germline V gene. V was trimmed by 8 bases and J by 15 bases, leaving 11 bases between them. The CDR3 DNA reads TGTGCCAGCGGTATCGACCTGTTCTTC. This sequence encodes CASGIDLFF.

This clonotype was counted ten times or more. DNA of the CDR3: TGTGCCAGCAGCCCTGGACAGGGGGACAAGGTTGAGACCCAGTACTTC. Encoded protein: CASSPGQGDKVETQYF. This chain uses TRBV5-7 with TRBJ2-5; 10 bases fit TRBD1. TRBV5-7 is sorted into the ORF group, with uncertain function. V lost 4 bases, J lost 5 bases, and 11 bases stayed unmatched. The CDR3 has 16 amino acids.

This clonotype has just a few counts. CDR3 nucleotides: TGTGCCAGCGGACCTGGGGATGGCTACACCTTC. Encoded protein: CASGPGDGYTF. V and J are TRBV12-3 or TRBV12-4 and TRBJ1-2; D not certain. V was trimmed by 8 bases and J by 6 bases, leaving 10 bases between them. This CDR3 has 11 amino acids.

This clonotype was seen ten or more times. The CDR3 loop reads CASSLVAGHYEQYF. The CDR3 bases are TGTGCCAGCAGCTTGGTCGCGGGACACTACGAGCAGTACTTC. The chain combines TRBV7-2 with TRBJ2-7; D is possibly TRBD1 or TRBD2 (6 bases each). V was trimmed by 3 bases and J by 3 bases, leaving 12 bases between them. This CDR3 is 14 amino acids long. Germline V gene sequence: CDR1 SGHTA, CDR2 FQGNSA.

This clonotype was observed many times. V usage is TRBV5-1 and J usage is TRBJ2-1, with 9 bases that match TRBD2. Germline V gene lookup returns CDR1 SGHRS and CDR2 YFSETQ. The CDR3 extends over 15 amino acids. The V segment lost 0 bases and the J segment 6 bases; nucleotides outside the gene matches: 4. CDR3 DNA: TGCGCCAGCAGCTTGGGACTAGCGGCGAGCAATGAGCAGTTCTTC. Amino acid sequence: CASSLGLAASNEQFF. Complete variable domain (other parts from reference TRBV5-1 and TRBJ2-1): KAGVTQTPRYLIKTRGQQVTLSCSPISGHRSVSWYQQTPGQGLQFLFEYFSETQRNKGNFPGRFSGRQFSNSRSEMNVSTLELGDSALYLCASSLGLAASNEQFFGPGTRLTVL.

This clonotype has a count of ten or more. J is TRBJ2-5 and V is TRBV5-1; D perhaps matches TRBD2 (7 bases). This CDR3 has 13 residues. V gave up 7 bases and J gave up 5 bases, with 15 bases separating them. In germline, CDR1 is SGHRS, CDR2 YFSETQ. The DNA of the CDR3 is TGCGCCAGCGGCAGAACGGGGGGCGAGACCCAGTACTTC. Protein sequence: CASGRTGGETQYF. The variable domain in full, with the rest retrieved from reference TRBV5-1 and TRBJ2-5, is KAGVTQTPRYLIKTRGQQVTLSCSPISGHRSVSWYQQTPGQGLQFLFEYFSETQRNKGNFPGRFSGRQFSNSRSEMNVSTLELGDSALYLCASGRTGGETQYFGPGTRLLVL.

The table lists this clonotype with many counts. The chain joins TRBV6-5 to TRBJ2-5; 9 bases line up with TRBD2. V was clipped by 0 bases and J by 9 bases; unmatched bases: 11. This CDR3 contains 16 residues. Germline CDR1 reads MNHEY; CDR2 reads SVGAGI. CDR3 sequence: CASSYSQREAPQAQYF. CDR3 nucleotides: TGTGCCAGCAGTTACTCGCAGCGGGAGGCCCCCCAGGCCCAGTACTTC.

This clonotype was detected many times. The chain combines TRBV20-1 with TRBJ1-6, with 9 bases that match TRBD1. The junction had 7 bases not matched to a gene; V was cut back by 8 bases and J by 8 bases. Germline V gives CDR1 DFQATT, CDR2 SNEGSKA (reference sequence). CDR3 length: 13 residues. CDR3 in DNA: TGCAGTACTGAACGGGACAGGGATTCACCCCTCCACTTT. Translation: CSTERDRDSPLHF.

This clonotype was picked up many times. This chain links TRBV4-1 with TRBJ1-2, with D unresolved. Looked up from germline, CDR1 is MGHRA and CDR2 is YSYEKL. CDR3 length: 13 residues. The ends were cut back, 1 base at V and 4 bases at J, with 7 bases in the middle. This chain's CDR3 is CASSQVVGYGYTF. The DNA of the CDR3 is TGCGCCAGCAGCCAAGTTGTTGGCTATGGCTACACCTTC.

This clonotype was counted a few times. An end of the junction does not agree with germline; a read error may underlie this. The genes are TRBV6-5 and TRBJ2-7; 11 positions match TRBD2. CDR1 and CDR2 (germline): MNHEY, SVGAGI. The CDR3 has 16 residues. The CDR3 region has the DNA TGTGCCAGCAGTCCTAGGACACCGGGACTAGCGGCCCTATGGGACTTC. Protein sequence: CASSPRTPGLAALWDF.

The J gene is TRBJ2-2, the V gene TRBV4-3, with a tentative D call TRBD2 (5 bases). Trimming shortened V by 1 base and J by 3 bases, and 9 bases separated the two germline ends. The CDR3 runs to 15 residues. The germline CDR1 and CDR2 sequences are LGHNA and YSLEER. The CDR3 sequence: CASSQGGPDTGELFF. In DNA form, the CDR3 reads TGCGCCAGCAGCCAAGGAGGGCCGGACACCGGGGAGCTGTTTTTT.

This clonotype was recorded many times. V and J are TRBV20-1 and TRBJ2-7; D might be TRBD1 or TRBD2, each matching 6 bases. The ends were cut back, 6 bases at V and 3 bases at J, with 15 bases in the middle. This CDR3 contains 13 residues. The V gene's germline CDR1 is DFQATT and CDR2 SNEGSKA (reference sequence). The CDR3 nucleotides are TGCAGTGCCCAGGTGAAGGGGGGCTACGAGCAGTACTTC. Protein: CSAQVKGGYEQYF.

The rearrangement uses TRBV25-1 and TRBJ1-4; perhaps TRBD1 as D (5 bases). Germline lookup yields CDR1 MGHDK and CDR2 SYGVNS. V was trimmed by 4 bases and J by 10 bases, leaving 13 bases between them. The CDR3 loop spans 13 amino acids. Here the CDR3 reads CASSADIKLKLFF. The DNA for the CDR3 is TGTGCCAGCAGTGCGGACATTAAGCTAAAACTGTTTTTT.

The CDR3 here is CASSRPMWQAPGGEQYF. The CDR3, as DNA: TGTGCCAGCAGCCGCCCAATGTGGCAGGCCCCAGGGGGAGAGCAGTACTTC. The chain has TRBV7-9 and TRBJ2-7; 7 bases align to TRBD1. CDR3 size: 17 residues. Germline CDR1 SEHNR, CDR2 FQNEAQ (reference sequence). Trimming took 5 bases from V and 7 from J; bases not matched to a gene: 20.

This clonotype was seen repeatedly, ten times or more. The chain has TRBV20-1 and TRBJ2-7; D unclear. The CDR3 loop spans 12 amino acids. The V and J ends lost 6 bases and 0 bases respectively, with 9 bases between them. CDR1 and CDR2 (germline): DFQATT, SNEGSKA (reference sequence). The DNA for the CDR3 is TGCAGTGCCTCACGGCACTCCTACGAGCAGTACTTC. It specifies CSASRHSYEQYF.

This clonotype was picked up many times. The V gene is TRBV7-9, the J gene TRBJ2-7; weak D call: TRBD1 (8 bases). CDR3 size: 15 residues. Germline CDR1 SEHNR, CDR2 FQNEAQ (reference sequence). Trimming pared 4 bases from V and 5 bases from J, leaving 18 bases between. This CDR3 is CASSSTRQGRDEQYF. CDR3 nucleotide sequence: TGTGCCAGCAGCTCCACCCGACAGGGGAGGGACGAGCAGTACTTC.

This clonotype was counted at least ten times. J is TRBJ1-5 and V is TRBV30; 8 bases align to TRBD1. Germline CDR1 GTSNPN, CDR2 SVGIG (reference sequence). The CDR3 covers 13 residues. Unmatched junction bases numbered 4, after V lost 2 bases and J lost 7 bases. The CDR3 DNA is TGTGCCTGGAGTCGGACAGGGAGACAGCCCCAGCATTTT. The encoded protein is CAWSRTGRQPQHF.

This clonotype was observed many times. CDR3 nucleotide sequence: TGCGCCAGCAGCTCATGGAGGGCCAATCGGTACAATGAGCAGTTCTTC. This sequence encodes CASSSWRANRYNEQFF. This chain links TRBV5-1 with TRBJ2-1, with a weak D call TRBD2 (6 bases). The V end lost 3 bases, the J end lost 4 bases, and 17 bases lay between the germline ends. The germline CDR1 and CDR2 sequences are SGHRS and YFSETQ. The CDR3 has 16 amino acids.

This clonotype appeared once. The DNA of the CDR3 is TGTGCCAGCAGCCCCTTCGTTGGCGGGAGAGGTTACGAGCAGTACTTC. The encoded protein is CASSPFVGGRGYEQYF. J is TRBJ2-7 and V is TRBV27, with TRBD2 matching over 7 bases. J was trimmed by 4 bases and V by 6 bases; bases with no gene match: 15. Germline V lookup: CDR1 MNHEY, CDR2 SMNVEV (reference sequence). This CDR3 comprises 16 residues.

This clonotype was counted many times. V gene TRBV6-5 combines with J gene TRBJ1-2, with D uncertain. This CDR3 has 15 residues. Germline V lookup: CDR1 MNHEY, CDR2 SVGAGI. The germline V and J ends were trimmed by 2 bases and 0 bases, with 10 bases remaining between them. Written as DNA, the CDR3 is TGTGCCAGCAGTTACAAGCCAACAGCTAACTATGGCTACACCTTC. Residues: CASSYKPTANYGYTF.

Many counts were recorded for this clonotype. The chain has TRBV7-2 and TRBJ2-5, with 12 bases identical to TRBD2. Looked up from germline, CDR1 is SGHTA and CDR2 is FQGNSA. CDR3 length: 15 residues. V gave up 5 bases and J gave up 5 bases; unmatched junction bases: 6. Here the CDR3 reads CASSLGLAGMETQYF. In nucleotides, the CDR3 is TGTGCCAGCAGCCTAGGACTAGCGGGAATGGAGACCCAGTACTTC.

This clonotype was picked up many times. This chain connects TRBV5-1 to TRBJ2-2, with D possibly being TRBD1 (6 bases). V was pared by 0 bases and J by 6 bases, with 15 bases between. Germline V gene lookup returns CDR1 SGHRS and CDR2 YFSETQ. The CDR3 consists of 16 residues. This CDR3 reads CASSLAVVGAPGELFF. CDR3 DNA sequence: TGCGCCAGCAGCTTGGCCGTCGTGGGGGCGCCCGGGGAGCTGTTTTTT.

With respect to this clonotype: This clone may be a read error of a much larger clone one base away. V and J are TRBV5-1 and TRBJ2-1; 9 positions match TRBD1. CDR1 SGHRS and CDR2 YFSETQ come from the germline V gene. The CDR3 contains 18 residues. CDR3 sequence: CASSLVGTGRFSYNAQFF. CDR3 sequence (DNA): TGCGCCAGCAGCTTGGTAGGGACAGGGCGTTTCTCCTACAATGCGCAGTTCTTC.

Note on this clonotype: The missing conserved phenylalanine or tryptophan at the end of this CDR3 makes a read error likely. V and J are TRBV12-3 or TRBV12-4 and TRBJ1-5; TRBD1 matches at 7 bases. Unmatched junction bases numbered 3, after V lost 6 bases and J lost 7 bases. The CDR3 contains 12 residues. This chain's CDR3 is CASSQGDQPQHC. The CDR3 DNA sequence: TGTGCCAGCAGCCAGGGGGACCAGCCCCAGCATTGT.

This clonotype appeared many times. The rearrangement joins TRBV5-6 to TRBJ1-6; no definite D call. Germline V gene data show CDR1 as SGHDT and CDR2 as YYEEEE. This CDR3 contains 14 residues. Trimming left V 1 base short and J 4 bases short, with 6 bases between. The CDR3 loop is CASSLTEYNSPLHF. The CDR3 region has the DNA TGTGCCAGCAGCTTGACAGAGTATAATTCACCCCTCCACTTT.